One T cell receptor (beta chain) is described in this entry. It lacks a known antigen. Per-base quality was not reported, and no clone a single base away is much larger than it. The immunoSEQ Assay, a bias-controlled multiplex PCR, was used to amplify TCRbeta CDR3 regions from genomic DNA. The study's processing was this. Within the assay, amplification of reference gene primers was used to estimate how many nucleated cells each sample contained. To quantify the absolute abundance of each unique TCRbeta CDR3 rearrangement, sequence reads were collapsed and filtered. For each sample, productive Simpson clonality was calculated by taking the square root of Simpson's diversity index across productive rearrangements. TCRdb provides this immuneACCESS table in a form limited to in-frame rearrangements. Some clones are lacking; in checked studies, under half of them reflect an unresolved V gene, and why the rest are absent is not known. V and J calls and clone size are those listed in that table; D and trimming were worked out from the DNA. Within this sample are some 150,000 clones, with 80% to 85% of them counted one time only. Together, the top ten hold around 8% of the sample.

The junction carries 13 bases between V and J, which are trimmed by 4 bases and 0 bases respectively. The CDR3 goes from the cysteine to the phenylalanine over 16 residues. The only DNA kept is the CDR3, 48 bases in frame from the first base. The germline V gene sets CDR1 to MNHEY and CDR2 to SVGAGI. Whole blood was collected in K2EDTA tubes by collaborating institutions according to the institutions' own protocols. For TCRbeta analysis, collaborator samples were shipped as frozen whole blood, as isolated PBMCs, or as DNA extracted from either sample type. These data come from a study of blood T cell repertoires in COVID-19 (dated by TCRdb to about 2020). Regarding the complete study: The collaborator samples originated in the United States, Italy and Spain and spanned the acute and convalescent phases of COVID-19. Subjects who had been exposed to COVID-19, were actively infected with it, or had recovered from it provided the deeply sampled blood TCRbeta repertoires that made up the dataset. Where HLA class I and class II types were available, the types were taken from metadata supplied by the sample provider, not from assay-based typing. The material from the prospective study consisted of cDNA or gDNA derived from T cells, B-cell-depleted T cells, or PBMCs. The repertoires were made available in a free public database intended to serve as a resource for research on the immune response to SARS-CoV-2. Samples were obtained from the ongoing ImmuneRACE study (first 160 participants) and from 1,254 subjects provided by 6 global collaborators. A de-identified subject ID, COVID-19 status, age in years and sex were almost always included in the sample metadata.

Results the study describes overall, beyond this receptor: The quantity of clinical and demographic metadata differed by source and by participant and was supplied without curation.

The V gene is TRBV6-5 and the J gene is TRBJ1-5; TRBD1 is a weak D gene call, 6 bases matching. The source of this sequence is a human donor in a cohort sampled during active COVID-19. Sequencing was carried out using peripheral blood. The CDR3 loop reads CASSSRTAYSNQPQHF. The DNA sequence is TGTGCCAGCAGTTCTCGGACAGCTTATAGCAATCAGCCCCAGCATTTT.